This T cell receptor (beta chain) was found in a study of control samples from healthy donors and cancer patients. The ends lost 0 bases at V and 0 bases at J; junction bases unmatched: 10. Germline CDR1 is LGHDT and CDR2 is YNNKEL (reference sequence). The CDR3 contains 19 residues. Some clones are missing from TCRdb's copy, which holds only in-frame ones; the method was immunoSEQ multiplex PCR. The table includes about 53,000 clones, 87% detected once. The sequence was obtained from a man between 60 and 70 years old with head and neck cancer. Sequencing input: PBMCs. The chain links TRBV3-1 (or the pseudogene TRBV3-2) to TRBJ2-3, with 9 bases matching TRBD2. The CDR3 nucleotides read TGTGCCAGCAGCCAAGATTCCAGCGGGAGGTCGCGGAGCACAGATACGCAGTATTTT. Protein sequence: CASSQDSSGRSRSTDTQYF.